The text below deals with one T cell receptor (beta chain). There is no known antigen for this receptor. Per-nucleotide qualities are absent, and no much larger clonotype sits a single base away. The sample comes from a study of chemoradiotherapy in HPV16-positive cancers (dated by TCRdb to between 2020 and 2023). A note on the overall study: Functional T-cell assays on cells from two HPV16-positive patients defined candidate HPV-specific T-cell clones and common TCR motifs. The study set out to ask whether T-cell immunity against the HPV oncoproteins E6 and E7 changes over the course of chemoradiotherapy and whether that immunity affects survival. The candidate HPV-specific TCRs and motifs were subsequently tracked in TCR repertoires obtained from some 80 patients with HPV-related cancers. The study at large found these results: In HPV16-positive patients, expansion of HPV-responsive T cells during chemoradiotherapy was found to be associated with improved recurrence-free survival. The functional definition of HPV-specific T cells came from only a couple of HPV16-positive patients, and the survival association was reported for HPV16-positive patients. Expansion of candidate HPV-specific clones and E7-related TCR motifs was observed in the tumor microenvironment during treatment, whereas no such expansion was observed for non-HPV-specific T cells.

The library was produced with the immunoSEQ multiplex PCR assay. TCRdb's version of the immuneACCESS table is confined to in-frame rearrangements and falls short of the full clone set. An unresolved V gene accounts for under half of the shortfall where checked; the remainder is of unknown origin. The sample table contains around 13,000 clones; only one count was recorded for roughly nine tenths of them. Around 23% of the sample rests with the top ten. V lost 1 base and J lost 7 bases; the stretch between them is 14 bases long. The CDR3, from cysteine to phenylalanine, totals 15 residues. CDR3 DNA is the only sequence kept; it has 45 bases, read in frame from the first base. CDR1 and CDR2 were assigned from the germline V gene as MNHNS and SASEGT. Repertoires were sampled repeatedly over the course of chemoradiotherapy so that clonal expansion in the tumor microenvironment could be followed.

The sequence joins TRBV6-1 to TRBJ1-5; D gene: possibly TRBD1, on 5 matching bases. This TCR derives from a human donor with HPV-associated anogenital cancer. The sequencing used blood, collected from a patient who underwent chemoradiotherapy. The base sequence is TGTGCCAGCAGTGAAGGAGTGGTGGGGGGGCAGCCCCAGCATTTT. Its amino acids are CASSEGVVGGQPQHF.